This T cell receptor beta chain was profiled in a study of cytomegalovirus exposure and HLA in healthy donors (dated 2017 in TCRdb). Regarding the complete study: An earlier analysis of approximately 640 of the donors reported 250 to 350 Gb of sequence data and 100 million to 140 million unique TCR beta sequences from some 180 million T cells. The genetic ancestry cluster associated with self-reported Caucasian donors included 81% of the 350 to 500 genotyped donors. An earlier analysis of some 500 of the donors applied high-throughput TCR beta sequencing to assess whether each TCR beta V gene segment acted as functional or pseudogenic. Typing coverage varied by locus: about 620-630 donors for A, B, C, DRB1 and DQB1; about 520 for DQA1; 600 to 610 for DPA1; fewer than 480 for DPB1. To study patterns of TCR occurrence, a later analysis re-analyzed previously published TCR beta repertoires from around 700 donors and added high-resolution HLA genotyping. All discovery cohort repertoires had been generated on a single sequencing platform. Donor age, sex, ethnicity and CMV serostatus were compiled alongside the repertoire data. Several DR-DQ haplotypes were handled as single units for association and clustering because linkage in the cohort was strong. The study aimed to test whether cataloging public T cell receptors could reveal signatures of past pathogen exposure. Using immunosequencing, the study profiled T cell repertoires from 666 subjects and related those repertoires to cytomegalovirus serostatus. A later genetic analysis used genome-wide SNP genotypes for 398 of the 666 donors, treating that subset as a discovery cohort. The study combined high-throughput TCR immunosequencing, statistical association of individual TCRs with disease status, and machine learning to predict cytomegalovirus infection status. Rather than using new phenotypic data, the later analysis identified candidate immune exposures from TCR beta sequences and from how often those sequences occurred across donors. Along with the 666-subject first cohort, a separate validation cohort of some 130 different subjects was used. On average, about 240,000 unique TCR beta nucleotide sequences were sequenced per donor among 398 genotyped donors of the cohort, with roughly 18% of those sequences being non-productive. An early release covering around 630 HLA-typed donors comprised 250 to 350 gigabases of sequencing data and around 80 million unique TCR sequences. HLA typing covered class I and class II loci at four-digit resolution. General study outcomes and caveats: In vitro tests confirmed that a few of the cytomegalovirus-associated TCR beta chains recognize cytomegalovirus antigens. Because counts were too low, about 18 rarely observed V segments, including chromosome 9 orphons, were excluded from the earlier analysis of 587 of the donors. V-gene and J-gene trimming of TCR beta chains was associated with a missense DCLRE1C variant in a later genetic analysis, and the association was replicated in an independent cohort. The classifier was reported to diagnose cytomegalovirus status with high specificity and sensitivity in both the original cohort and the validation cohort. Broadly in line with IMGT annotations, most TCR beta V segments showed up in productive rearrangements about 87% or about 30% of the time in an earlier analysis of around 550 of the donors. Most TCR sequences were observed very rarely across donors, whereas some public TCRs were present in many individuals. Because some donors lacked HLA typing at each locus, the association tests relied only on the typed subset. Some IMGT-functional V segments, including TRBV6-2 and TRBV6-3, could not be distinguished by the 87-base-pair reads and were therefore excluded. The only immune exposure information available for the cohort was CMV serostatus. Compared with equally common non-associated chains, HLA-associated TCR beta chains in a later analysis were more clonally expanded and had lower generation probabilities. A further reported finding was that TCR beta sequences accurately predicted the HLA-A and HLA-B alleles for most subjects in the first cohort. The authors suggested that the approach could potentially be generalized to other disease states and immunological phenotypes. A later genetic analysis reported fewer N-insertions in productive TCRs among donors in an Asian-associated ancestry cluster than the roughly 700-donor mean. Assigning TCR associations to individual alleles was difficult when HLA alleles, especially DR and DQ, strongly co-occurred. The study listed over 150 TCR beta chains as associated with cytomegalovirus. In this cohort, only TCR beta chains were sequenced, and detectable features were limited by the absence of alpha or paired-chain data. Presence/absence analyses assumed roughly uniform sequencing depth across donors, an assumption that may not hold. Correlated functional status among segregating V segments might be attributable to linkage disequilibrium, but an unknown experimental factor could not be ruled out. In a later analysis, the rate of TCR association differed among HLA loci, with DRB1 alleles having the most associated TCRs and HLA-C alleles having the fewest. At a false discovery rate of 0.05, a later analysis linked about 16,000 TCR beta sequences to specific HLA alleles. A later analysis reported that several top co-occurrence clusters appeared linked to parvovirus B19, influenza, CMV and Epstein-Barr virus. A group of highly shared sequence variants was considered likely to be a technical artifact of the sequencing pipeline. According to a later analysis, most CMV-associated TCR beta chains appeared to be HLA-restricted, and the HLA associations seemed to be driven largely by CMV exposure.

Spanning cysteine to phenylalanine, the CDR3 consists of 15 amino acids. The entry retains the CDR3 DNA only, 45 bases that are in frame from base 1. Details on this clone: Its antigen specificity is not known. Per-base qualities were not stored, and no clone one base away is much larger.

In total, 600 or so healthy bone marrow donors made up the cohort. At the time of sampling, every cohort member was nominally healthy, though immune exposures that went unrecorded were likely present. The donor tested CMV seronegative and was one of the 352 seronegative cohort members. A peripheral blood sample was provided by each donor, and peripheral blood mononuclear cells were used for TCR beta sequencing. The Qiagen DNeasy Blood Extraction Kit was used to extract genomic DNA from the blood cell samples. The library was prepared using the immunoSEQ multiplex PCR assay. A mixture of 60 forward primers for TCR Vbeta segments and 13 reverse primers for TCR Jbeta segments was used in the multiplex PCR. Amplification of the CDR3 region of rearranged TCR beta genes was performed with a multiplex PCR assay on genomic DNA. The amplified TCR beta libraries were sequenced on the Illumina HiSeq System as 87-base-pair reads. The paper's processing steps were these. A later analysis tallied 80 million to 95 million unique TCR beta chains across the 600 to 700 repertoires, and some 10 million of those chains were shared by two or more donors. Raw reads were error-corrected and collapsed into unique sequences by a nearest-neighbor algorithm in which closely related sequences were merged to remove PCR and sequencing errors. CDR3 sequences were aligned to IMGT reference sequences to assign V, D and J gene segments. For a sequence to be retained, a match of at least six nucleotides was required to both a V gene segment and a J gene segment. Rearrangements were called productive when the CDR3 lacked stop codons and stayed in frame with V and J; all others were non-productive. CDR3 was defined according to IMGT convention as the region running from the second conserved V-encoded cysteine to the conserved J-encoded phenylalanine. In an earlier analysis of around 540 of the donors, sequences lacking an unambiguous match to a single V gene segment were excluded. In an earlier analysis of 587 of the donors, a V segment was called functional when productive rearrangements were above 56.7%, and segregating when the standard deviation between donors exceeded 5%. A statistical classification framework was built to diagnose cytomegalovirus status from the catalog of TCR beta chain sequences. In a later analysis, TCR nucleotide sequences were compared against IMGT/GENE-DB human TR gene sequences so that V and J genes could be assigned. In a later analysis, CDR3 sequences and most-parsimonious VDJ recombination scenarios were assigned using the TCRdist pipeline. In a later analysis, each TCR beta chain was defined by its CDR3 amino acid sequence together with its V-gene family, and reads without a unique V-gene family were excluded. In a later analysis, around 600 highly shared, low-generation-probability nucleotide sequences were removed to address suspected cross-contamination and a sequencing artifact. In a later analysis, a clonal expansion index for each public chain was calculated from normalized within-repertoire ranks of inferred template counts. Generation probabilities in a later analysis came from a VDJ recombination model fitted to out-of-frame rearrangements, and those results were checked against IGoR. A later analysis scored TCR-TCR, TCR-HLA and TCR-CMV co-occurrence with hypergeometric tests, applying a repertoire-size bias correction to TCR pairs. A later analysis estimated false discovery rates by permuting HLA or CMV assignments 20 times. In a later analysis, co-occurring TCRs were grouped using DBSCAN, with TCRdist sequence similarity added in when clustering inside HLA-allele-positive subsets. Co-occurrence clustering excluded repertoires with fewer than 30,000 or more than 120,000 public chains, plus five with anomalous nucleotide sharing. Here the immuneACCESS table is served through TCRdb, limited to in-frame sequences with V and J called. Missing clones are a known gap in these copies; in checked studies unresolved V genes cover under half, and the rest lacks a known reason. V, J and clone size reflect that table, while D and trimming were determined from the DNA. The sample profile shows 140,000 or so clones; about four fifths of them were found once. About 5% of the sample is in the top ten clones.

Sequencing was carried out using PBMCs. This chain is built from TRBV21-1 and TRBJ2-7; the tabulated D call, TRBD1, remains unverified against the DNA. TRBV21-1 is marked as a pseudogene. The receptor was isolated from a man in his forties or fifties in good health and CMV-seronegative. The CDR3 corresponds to CASSKEGQGSYEQYF. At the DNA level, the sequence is TGTGCCAGCAGCAAAGAGGGACAGGGGTCCTACGAGCAGTACTTC.